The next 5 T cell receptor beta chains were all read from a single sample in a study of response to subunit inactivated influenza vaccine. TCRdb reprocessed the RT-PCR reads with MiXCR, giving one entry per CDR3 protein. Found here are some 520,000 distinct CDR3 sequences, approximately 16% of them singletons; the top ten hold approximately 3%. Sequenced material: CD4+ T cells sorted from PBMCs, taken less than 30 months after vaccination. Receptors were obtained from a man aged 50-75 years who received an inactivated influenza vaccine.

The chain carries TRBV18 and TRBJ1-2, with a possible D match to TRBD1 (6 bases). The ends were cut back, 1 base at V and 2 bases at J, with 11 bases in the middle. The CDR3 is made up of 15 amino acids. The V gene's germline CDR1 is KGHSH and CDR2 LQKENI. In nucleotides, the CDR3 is TGTGCCAGCTCACCACTTGGACAGCTGAACTATGGCTACACCTTC. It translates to CASSPLGQLNYGYTF.

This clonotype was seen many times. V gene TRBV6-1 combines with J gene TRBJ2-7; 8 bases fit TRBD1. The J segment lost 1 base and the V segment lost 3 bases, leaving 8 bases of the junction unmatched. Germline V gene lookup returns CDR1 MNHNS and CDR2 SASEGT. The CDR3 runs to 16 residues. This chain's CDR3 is CASSDVARGLSYEQYF. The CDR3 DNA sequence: TGTGCCAGCAGTGACGTGGCCAGGGGGCTTTCCTACGAGCAGTACTTC.

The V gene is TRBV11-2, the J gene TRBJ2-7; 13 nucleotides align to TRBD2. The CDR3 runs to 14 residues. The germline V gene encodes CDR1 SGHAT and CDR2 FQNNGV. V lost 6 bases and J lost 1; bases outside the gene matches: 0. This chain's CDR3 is CASRGLAGSYEQYF. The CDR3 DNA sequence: TGTGCCAGCAGGGGACTAGCGGGATCCTACGAGCAGTACTTC. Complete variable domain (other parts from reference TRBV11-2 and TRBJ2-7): EAGVAQSPRYKIIEKRQSVAFWCNPISGHATLYWYQQILGQGPKLLIQFQNNGVVDDSQLPKDRFSAERLKGVDSTLKIQPAKLEDSAVYLCASRGLAGSYEQYFGPGTRLTVT.

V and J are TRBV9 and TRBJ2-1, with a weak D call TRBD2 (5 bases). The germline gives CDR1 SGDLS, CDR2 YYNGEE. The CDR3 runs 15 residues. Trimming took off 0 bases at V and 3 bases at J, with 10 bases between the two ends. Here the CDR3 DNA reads TGTGCCAGCAGCGTAGTTCCGGGAATCTACAATGAGCAGTTCTTC. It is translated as CASSVVPGIYNEQFF.

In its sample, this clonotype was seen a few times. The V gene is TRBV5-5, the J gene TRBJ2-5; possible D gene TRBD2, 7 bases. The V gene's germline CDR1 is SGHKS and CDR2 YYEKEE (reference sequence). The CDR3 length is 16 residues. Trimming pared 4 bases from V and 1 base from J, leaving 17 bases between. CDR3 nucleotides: TGTGCCAGCAGCCCCCTTGGGGGGGCCGCCCAAGAGACCCAGTACTTC. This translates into CASSPLGGAAQETQYF. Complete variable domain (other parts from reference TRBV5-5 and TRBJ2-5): DAGVTQSPTHLIKTRGQQVTLRCSPISGHKSVSWYQQVLGQGPQFIFQYYEKEERGRGNFPDRFSARQFPNYSSELNVNALLLGDSALYLCASSPLGGAAQETQYFGPGTRLLVL.